This section outlines one T cell receptor (beta chain) sequence together with its context. In the original analysis: Using reference gene primer amplification, nucleated cell counts were estimated. Assay: immunoSEQ multiplex PCR; the TCRdb copy retains only in-frame clones and omits some. The V and J calls and the clone size are those of that table, but D and trimming were determined from the DNA. The sample consists of some 200,000 clones, 70% to 90% of them appearing once. The entry originates in a study of blood T cell repertoires in COVID-19. Study-wide background: Both acute and convalescent COVID-19 samples were obtained from the United States, Italy and Spain. Sources were T cells, B-cell-depleted T cells, or PBMCs; the material itself was cDNA or gDNA.

Sequencing was performed on peripheral blood. The TCR was taken from a man aged 50 to 60 who had recovered from COVID-19.

CDR3 residues: CASSAWGGFNSPLHF. The CDR3 DNA is TGTGCCAGCAGCGCCTGGGGGGGGTTCAATTCACCCCTCCACTTT. The chain carries TRBV7-2 and TRBJ1-6; D is possibly TRBD1 (5 bases). Per the germline V gene, CDR1 is SGHTA and CDR2 is FQGNSA. V lost 5 bases to trimming and J lost 7 bases, with 15 bases between them. The CDR3 has 15 amino acids.